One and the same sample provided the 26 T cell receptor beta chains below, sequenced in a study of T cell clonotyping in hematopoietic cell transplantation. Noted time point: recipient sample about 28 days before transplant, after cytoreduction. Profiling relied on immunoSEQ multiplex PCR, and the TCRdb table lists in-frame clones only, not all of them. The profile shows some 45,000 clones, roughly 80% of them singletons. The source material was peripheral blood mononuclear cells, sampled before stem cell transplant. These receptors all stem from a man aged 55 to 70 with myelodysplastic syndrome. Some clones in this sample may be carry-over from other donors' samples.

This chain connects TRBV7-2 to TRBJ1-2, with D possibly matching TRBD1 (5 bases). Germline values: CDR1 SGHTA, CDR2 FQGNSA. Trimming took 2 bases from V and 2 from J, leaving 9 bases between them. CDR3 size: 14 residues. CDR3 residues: CASSLRDGNYGYTF. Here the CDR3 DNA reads TGTGCCAGCAGCTTACGGGACGGGAACTATGGCTACACCTTC. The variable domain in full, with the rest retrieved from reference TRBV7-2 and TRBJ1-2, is GAGVSQSPSNKVTEKGKDVELRCDPISGHTALYWYRQSLGQGLEFLIYFQGNSAPDKSGLPSDRFSAERTGGSVSTLTIQRTQQEDSAVYLCASSLRDGNYGYTFGSGTRLTVV.

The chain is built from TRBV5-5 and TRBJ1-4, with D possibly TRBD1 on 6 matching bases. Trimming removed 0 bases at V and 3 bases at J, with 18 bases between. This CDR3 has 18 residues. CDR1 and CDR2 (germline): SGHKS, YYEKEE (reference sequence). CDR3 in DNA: TGTGCCAGCAGCTTGGTGGCAGTTACACCAGGGGCTAATGAAAAACTGTTTTTT. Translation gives CASSLVAVTPGANEKLFF.

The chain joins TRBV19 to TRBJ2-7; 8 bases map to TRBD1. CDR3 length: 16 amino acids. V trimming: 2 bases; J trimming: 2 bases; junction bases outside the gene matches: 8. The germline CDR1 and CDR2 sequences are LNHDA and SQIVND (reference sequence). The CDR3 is CASSIMGGTGAYEQYF. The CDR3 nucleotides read TGTGCCAGTAGTATAATGGGTGGGACAGGAGCCTACGAGCAGTACTTC.

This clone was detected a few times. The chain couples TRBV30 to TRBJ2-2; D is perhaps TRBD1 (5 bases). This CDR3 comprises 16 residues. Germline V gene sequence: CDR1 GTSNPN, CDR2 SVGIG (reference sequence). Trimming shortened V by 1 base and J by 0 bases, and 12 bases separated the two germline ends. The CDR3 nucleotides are TGTGCCTGGAGTGCAGGGTCCTACGCGAACACCGGGGAGCTGTTTTTT. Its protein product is CAWSAGSYANTGELFF.

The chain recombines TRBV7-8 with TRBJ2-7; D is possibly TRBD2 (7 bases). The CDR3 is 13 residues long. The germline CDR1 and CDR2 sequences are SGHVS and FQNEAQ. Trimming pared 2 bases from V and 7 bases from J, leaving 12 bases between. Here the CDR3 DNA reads TGTGCCAGCAGCTTAAACGGGGGGCAAGAGCAGTACTTC. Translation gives CASSLNGGQEQYF.

The CDR3 loop is CASSTGTGVHEQYF. The CDR3, as DNA: TGTGCCAGCAGTACCGGGACAGGGGTCCACGAGCAGTACTTC. The chain couples TRBV27 to TRBJ2-7; TRBD1 matches at 10 bases. This CDR3 comprises 14 residues. Germline assignment: CDR1 MNHEY and CDR2 SMNVEV (reference sequence). The V segment lost 5 bases and the J segment 5 bases; nucleotides outside the gene matches: 6.

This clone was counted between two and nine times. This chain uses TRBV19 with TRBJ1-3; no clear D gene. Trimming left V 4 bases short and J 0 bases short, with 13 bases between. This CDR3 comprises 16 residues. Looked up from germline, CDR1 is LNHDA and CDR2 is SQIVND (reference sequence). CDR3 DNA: TGTGCCAGTAGTAAATATCAGTCTCGCTCTGGAAACACCATATATTTT. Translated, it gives CASSKYQSRSGNTIYF.

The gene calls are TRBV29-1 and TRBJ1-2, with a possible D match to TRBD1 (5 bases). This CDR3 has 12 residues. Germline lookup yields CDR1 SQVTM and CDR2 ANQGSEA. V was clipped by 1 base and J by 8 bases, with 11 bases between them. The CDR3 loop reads CSVEGPGSGYTF. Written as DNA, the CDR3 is TGCAGCGTTGAAGGGCCAGGGTCAGGCTACACCTTC.

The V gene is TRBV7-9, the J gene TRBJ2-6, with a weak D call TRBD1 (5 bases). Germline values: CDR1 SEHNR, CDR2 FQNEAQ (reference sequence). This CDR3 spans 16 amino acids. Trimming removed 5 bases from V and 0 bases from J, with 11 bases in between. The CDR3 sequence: CASSPRQSSGANVLTF. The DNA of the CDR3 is TGTGCCAGCAGCCCCAGACAGAGCTCTGGGGCCAACGTCCTGACTTTC.

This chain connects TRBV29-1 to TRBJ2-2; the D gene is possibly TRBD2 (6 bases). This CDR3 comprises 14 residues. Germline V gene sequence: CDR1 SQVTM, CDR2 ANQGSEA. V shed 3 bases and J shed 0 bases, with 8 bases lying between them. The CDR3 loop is CSVERGSNTGELFF. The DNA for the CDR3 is TGCAGCGTTGAGCGGGGTTCGAACACCGGGGAGCTGTTTTTT.

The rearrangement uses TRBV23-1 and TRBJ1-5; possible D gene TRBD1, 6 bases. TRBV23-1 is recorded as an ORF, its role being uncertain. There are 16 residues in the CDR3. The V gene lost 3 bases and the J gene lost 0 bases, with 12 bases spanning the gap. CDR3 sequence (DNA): TGCGCCAGCAGTCAGGGGGCAGAGGTTAGCAATCAGCCCCAGCATTTT. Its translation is CASSQGAEVSNQPQHF.

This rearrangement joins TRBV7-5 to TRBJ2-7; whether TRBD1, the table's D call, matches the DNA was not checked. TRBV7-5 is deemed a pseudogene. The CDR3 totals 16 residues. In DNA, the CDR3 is TGTGCCAGAAGCTTAGACCTTTATAACAGGGTCGACGAGCAGTACTTC. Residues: CARSLDLYNRVDEQYF.

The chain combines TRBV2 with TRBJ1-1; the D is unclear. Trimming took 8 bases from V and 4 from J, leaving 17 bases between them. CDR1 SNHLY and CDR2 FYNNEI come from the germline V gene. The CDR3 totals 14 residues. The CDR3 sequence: CASAPRTGSTEAFF. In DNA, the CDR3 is TGTGCCAGCGCCCCTCGTACTGGAAGCACTGAAGCTTTCTTT. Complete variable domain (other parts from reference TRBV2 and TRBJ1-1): EPEVTQTPSHQVTQMGQEVILRCVPISNHLYFYWYRQILGQKVEFLVSFYNNEISEKSEIFDDQFSVERPDGSNFTLKIRSTKLEDSAMYFCASAPRTGSTEAFFGQGTRLTVV.

The CDR3 loop reads CASSTQQGSAFF. In DNA form, the CDR3 reads TGTGCCAGCAGCACACAACAGGGTAGTGCTTTCTTT. The chain combines TRBV5-8 with TRBJ1-1, with D perhaps TRBD1 (6 bases). From germline, CDR1 is SGHTS and CDR2 YDEGEE. This CDR3 comprises 12 residues. Trimming took 4 bases from V and 11 from J, leaving 15 bases between them.

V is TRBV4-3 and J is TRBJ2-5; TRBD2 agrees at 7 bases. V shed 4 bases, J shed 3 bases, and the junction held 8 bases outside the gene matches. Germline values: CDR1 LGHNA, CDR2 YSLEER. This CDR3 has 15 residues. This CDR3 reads CASSPGTIRKETQYF. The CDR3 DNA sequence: TGCGCCAGCAGCCCCGGGACTATTAGAAAAGAGACCCAGTACTTC.

The CDR3 loop reads CASSRGQGPIATNEKLFF. CDR3 coding DNA: TGTGCCAGTAGTAGGGGACAGGGGCCGATTGCAACTAATGAAAAACTGTTTTTT. The chain links TRBV19 to TRBJ1-4; TRBD1 matches 10 bases. The V gene's germline CDR1 is LNHDA and CDR2 SQIVND (reference sequence). The CDR3 is 18 amino acids. Losses at the gene ends were 4 bases for V and 0 bases for J; bases not matched to a gene: 8.

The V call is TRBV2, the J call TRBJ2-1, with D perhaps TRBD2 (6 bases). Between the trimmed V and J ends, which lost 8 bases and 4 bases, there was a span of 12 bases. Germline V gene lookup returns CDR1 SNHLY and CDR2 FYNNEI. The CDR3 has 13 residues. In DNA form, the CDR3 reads TGTGCCAGCCAGGCTGGGGGGTACAATGAGCAGTTCTTC. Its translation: CASQAGGYNEQFF.

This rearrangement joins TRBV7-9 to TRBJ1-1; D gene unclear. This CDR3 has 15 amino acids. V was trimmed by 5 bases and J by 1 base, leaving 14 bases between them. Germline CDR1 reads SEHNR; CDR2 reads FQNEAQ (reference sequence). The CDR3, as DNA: TGTGCCAGCAGCCCCCCCGTAAAGGGGAACACTGAAGCTTTCTTT. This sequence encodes CASSPPVKGNTEAFF.

In nucleotides, the CDR3 is TGTGCCAGCAGTGAATATGAGCGGCCCCTTTATGGCTACACCTTC. Protein product: CASSEYERPLYGYTF. V is TRBV6-1 and J is TRBJ1-2; D ambiguous. The germline V gene has CDR1 MNHNS and CDR2 SASEGT. V gave up 2 bases and J gave up 5 bases, with 15 bases separating them. The CDR3 is made up of 15 amino acids.

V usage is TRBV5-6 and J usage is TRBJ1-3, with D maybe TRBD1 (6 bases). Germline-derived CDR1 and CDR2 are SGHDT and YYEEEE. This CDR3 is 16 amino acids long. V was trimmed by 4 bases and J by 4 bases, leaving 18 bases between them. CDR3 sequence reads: CASSLLDQGSGNTIYF. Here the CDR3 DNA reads TGTGCCAGCAGCCTGCTAGATCAGGGGTCCGGAAACACCATATATTTT.

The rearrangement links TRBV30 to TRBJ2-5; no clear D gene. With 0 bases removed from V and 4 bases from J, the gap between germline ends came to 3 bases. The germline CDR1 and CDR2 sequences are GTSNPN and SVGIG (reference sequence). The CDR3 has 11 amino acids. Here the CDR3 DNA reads TGTGCCTGGAGTGTTAGAGAGACCCAGTACTTC. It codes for CAWSVRETQYF.

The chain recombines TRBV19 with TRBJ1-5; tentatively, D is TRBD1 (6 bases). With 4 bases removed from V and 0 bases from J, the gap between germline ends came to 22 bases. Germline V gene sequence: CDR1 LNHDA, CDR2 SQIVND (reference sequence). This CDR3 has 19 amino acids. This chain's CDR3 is CASSTGYRDTLYSNQPQHF. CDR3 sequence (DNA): TGTGCCAGTAGTACTGGATACCGGGACACCCTATATAGCAATCAGCCCCAGCATTTT.

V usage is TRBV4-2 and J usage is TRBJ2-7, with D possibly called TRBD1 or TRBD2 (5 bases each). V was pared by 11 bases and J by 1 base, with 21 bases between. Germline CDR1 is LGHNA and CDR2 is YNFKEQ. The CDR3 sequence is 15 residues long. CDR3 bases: TGTGCCTCAGGACGCCCCGGGGACGGGTCCTACGAGCAGTACTTC. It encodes CASGRPGDGSYEQYF.

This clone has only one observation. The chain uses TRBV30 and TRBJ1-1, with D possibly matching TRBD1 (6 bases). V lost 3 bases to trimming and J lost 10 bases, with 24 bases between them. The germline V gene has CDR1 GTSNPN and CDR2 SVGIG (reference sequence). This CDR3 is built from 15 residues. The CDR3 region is CAWRGGGTGFGGAFF. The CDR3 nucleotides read TGTGCCTGGAGGGGAGGGGGAACAGGGTTCGGTGGAGCTTTCTTT.

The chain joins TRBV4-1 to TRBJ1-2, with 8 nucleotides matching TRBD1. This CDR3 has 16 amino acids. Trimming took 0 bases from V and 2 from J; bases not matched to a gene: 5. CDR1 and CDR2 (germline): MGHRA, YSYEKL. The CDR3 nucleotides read TGCGCCAGCAGCCAAGATGCAGGGGGCATAAACTATGGCTACACCTTC. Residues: CASSQDAGGINYGYTF.

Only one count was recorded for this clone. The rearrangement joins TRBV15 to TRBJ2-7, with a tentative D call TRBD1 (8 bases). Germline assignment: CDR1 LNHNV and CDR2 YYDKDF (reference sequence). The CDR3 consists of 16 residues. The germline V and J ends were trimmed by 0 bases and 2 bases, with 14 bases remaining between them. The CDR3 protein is CATSRDHRGGAYEQYF. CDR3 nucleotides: TGTGCCACCAGCAGAGATCACAGGGGGGGGGCCTACGAGCAGTACTTC. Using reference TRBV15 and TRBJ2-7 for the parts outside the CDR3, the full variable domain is DAMVIQNPRYQVTQFGKPVTLSCSQTLNHNVMYWYQQKSSQAPKLLFHYYDKDFNNEADTPDNFQSRRPNTSFCFLDIRSPGLGDTAMYLCATSRDHRGGAYEQYFGPGTRLTVT.